This T cell receptor beta chain came from a study of blood T cells in healthy people across ages. Comments on this clonotype: What it binds is unknown.

Study-wide results and caveats: Those diversity estimates obtained from one million T cells were thought to be underestimates. PBMCs left unsorted prevented a conclusive naive versus antigen-experienced comparison. Compared with aged donors, long-lived donors showed fewer expanded clones, suggesting selection.

Combining a sample-barcoded 5' primer with a J-beta primer mix, a second PCR ran for 7 to 11 cycles. Each of the cDNA molecules was tagged by a template-switch adaptor with 12 random nucleotides. TCRdb analysed the 5' RACE reads with MiXCR anew, one entry per CDR3 protein. The sample consists of about 1,400,000 distinct CDR3 sequences, 42% of them appearing once. The germline CDR1 and CDR2 sequences are MNHEY and SVGEGT. The CDR3 consists of 12 residues. The V end was cut by 8 bases, the J end by 9 bases, with 17 bases between. The source is a young woman in good health. Sequencing was done on a sample of blood. The rearrangement uses TRBV6-2 or TRBV6-3 and TRBJ2-7; no reliable D call. CDR3 sequence: CASREFTGGQYF. Here the CDR3 DNA reads TGTGCCAGCCGCGAGTTTACCGGCGGGCAGTACTTC.